The 26 T cell receptor beta chains given below trace back to one sample, sequenced in a study of control samples from healthy donors and cancer patients. Using immunoSEQ multiplex PCR, the repertoire was profiled, and TCRdb retains in-frame clones only, with some absent. The sample contains approximately 89,000 clones, under 90% of which appear only once. Specimen: blood. The receptors originated from a middle-aged woman in good health.

The chain carries TRBV29-1 and TRBJ2-7; 9 bases fit TRBD1. With V trimmed by 7 bases and J by 3 bases, 10 bases remained unmatched. The CDR3 length is 14 residues. Germline V CDR1 and CDR2: SQVTM, ANQGSEA. CDR3 DNA sequence: TGCAGCGCCGCCCCGGGACAGGGAAACTACGAGCAGTACTTC. Translation gives CSAAPGQGNYEQYF.

The chain combines TRBV6-5 with TRBJ2-1; tentatively, D is TRBD1 (5 bases). Germline CDR1 MNHEY, CDR2 SVGAGI. The CDR3 loop spans 14 amino acids. Trimming took off 5 bases at V and 4 bases at J, with 12 bases between the two ends. In DNA form, the CDR3 reads TGTGCCAGCAGTCAGGTGCAGGGATACAATGAGCAGTTCTTC. Its protein product is CASSQVQGYNEQFF.

The count of this clone is one. The rearrangement joins TRBV19 to TRBJ1-2; no clear D. The CDR3 contains 13 residues. Trimming removed 1 base from V and 1 base from J, with 4 bases in between. Germline V gives CDR1 LNHDA, CDR2 SQIVND (reference sequence). The CDR3 here is CASSIAVNYGYTF. CDR3 in DNA: TGTGCCAGTAGTATAGCTGTTAACTATGGCTACACCTTC. The full variable domain, with the rest looked up from reference TRBV19 and TRBJ1-2, is DGGITQSPKYLFRKEGQNVTLSCEQNLNHDAMYWYRQDPGQGLRLIYYSQIVNDFQKGDIAEGYSVSREKKESFPLTVTSAQKNPTAFYLCASSIAVNYGYTFGSGTRLTVV.

The gene calls are TRBV7-2 and TRBJ2-3; D call uncertain. Germline CDR1 SGHTA, CDR2 FQGNSA. Trimming cost V 3 bases and J 2 bases, with 9 bases left between them. CDR3 size: 14 residues. CDR3 region: CASSFVTLTDTQYF. The CDR3 nucleotides read TGTGCCAGCAGCTTTGTAACTCTCACAGATACGCAGTATTTT.

V usage is TRBV3-1 (or the pseudogene TRBV3-2) and J usage is TRBJ1-6; no definite D call. V lost 4 bases and J lost 8, with 12 bases in between. The germline V gene encodes CDR1 LGHDT and CDR2 YNNKEL (reference sequence). The CDR3 contains 14 residues. CDR3 protein: CASSPLWGDSPLHF. The CDR3 DNA follows: TGTGCCAGCAGCCCCCTGTGGGGAGATTCACCCCTCCACTTT.

The chain carries TRBV10-1 and TRBJ1-3; D remains unclear. The length of the CDR3 is 14 residues. Germline V gene sequence: CDR1 WNHNN, CDR2 SYGVQD (reference sequence). V lost 0 bases to trimming and J lost 7 bases, with 10 bases between them. The DNA for the CDR3 is TGCGCCAGCAGTGAGTCGCGGGGAGCGAACACCATATATTTT. Translated: CASSESRGANTIYF.

The chain carries TRBV11-3 and TRBJ1-4; D is possibly TRBD1 (6 bases). V was cut by 4 bases and J by 6 bases, with 15 bases left in between. This CDR3 is built from 15 residues. The germline CDR1 and CDR2 sequences are SGHNT and YENEEA. The CDR3 reads CASSSPWGRDEKLFF. For the CDR3, the DNA is TGTGCCAGCAGCTCCCCATGGGGGCGGGATGAAAAACTGTTTTTT.

V gene TRBV5-1 combines with J gene TRBJ1-5; D call uncertain. The germline gives CDR1 SGHRS, CDR2 YFSETQ. Trimming stripped 4 bases from V and 6 bases from J, with 14 bases between. The CDR3 runs 14 residues. DNA for the CDR3: TGCGCCAGCAGCCCGGACTTGGGAGCTCAGCCCCAGCATTTT. This translates into CASSPDLGAQPQHF.

This clone was picked up a small number of times. The chain couples TRBV19 to TRBJ2-6, with 9 nucleotides matching TRBD1. V was pared by 5 bases and J by 0 bases, with 5 bases of the junction left unmatched. Germline lookup yields CDR1 LNHDA and CDR2 SQIVND (reference sequence). CDR3 length equals 17 residues. CDR3: CASSSGTGRSGANVLTF. The CDR3 DNA is TGTGCCAGTAGTTCAGGGACAGGGCGCTCTGGGGCCAACGTCCTGACTTTC.

The chain links TRBV6-5 to TRBJ2-7; possibly TRBD1 or TRBD2 for D (6 bases each). Germline lookup yields CDR1 MNHEY and CDR2 SVGAGI. V was clipped by 7 bases and J by 3 bases, with 16 bases between them. CDR3 length: 14 amino acids. CDR3 loop: CASTGGPTRYEQYF. CDR3 bases: TGTGCCAGCACCGGGGGCCCTACCCGCTACGAGCAGTACTTC.

The chain uses TRBV12-3 or TRBV12-4 and TRBJ1-2; no firm D call. The CDR3 has 13 residues. Trimming stripped 3 bases from V and 2 bases from J, with 7 bases between. For the CDR3, the DNA is TGTGCCAGCAGTTTTGTACGGAACTATGGCTACACCTTC. Residues: CASSFVRNYGYTF.

The chain couples TRBV19 to TRBJ2-1; no firm D call. The germline V and J ends were trimmed by 3 bases and 6 bases, with 3 bases remaining between them. Germline CDR1 is LNHDA and CDR2 is SQIVND (reference sequence). The CDR3 sequence is 11 residues long. CDR3 amino acids: CASSILNEQFF. The CDR3 coding sequence is TGTGCCAGTAGTATTCTCAATGAGCAGTTCTTC.

In its sample, this clone was seen once. J is TRBJ1-4 and V is TRBV6-5; D gene ambiguous. The V gene's germline CDR1 is MNHEY and CDR2 SVGAGI. The CDR3 loop spans 15 amino acids. Deletions cut 0 bases from V and 5 bases from J, with 10 bases between. The CDR3 reads CASSYSGPMNEKLFF. DNA of the CDR3: TGTGCCAGCAGTTACTCTGGGCCGATGAATGAAAAACTGTTTTTT.

J is TRBJ2-3 and V is TRBV19; D is unclear. The germline V and J ends were trimmed by 0 bases and 6 bases, with 7 bases remaining between them. The germline CDR1 and CDR2 sequences are LNHDA and SQIVND (reference sequence). The CDR3 is 13 amino acids. CDR3 in DNA: TGTGCCAGTAGTATAGATCACGAGGATACGCAGTATTTT. Its protein is CASSIDHEDTQYF.

The chain links TRBV3-1 (or the pseudogene TRBV3-2) to TRBJ2-5; D not resolved. This CDR3 spans 14 amino acids. With 1 base removed from V and 7 bases from J, the gap between germline ends came to 13 bases. The V gene's germline CDR1 is LGHDT and CDR2 YNNKEL (reference sequence). CDR3 DNA: TGTGCCAGCAGCCAAGGGACCCGGCCAGGGACCCAGTACTTC. Amino acids: CASSQGTRPGTQYF.

The chain uses TRBV2 and TRBJ1-2; 9 bases are a match to TRBD1. V shed 6 bases, J shed 4 bases, and the junction held 9 bases outside the gene matches. The CDR3 runs 15 residues. The germline V gene has CDR1 SNHLY and CDR2 FYNNEI. The CDR3: CASRLATGGSYGYTF. For the CDR3, the DNA is TGTGCCAGCAGGCTTGCGACAGGGGGGAGCTATGGCTACACCTTC.

The chain uses TRBV6-2 or TRBV6-3 and TRBJ2-1; 8 bases align to TRBD1. V lost 6 bases and J lost 0; bases outside the gene matches: 13. The germline V gene has CDR1 MNHEY and CDR2 SVGEGT. The CDR3 extends over 18 amino acids. CDR3 amino acids: CASSPDRGVSNSYNEQFF. The CDR3 nucleotides are TGTGCCAGCAGCCCCGACAGGGGAGTATCAAACTCCTACAATGAGCAGTTCTTC.

The chain combines TRBV5-1 with TRBJ1-1; maybe TRBD1 (6 bases). The germline V and J ends were trimmed by 0 bases and 4 bases, with 13 bases remaining between them. Germline V gene sequence: CDR1 SGHRS, CDR2 YFSETQ. CDR3 length: 15 amino acids. As DNA, the CDR3 is TGCGCCAGCAGCTTGGCGGGGGGCGGGGGCACTGAAGCTTTCTTT. It is translated as CASSLAGGGGTEAFF.

The table lists this clone with a count of one. This chain joins TRBV7-9 and TRBJ1-2, with D perhaps matching TRBD1 (5 bases). The germline gives CDR1 SEHNR, CDR2 FQNEAQ (reference sequence). The V end was cut by 4 bases, the J end by 8 bases, with 20 bases between. The CDR3 is made up of 15 amino acids. The CDR3 loop reads CASSSSMGESIGYTF. The DNA for the CDR3 is TGTGCCAGCAGCTCCTCAATGGGGGAGTCGATAGGCTACACCTTC.

The chain is built from TRBV5-1 and TRBJ2-1; unclear D gene. The V end lost 4 bases, the J end lost 8 bases, and 13 bases lay between the germline ends. The CDR3 has 13 amino acids. Looked up from germline, CDR1 is SGHRS and CDR2 is YFSETQ. The CDR3 DNA follows: TGCGCCAGCAGCAACCAGCCTTATGATGAGCAGTTCTTC. It encodes CASSNQPYDEQFF.

The chain uses TRBV15 and TRBJ2-1, with TRBD2 matching 14 bases. V was pared by 1 base and J by 7 bases, with 3 bases of the junction left unmatched. CDR3 length: 16 residues. Germline V gene sequence: CDR1 LNHNV, CDR2 YYDKDF (reference sequence). The CDR3 DNA reads TGTGCCACCAGCAGAGGGACTAGCGGGGGGCATAATGAGCAGTTCTTC. Translated: CATSRGTSGGHNEQFF.

This chain uses TRBV30 with TRBJ1-3; a weak D match, TRBD1 (5 bases). Germline V gives CDR1 GTSNPN, CDR2 SVGIG (reference sequence). The CDR3 consists of 11 residues. The CDR3 loop reads CAWGSGNTIYF. CDR3 DNA: TGTGCGTGGGGGTCTGGAAACACCATATATTTT. The full variable domain, in which reference TRBV30 and TRBJ1-3 provide the parts outside the CDR3, is SQTIHQWPATLVQPVGSPLSLECTVEGTSNPNLYWYRQAAGRGLQLLFYSVGIGQISSEVPQNLSASRPQDRQFILSSKKLLLSDSGFYLCAWGSGNTIYFGEGSWLTVV.

This clone turned up a few times. The chain recombines TRBV9 with TRBJ1-1, with D possibly being TRBD1 (6 bases). Germline lookup yields CDR1 SGDLS and CDR2 YYNGEE. With 0 bases removed from V and 10 bases from J, the gap between germline ends came to 16 bases. The CDR3 runs to 14 residues. The DNA for the CDR3 is TGTGCCAGCAGCGTAGCAACAGGGCTTCAAGGAGCTTTCTTT. It translates to CASSVATGLQGAFF.

This clone was recorded once. The J gene is TRBJ2-3, the V gene TRBV18; D perhaps matches TRBD2 (5 bases). CDR1 and CDR2 (germline): KGHSH, LQKENI. The CDR3 has 14 amino acids. V lost 5 bases and J 4 bases, leaving 13 bases between the germline ends. The CDR3 DNA reads TGTGCCAGCTCATCCCCCCCCGGGGCAGATACGCAGTATTTT. It is translated as CASSSPPGADTQYF.

The chain employs TRBV12-3 or TRBV12-4 and TRBJ2-7; D might be TRBD1 (6 bases). The ends were cut back, 8 bases at V and 1 base at J, with 12 bases in the middle. The CDR3 totals 13 residues. DNA of the CDR3: TGTGCCAGCGCGAACAGGGAATCCTACGAGCAGTACTTC. Residues: CASANRESYEQYF.

This chain joins TRBV24-1 and TRBJ2-2, with TRBD2 identical over 10 bases. V was clipped by 4 bases and J by 2 bases; unmatched bases: 3. Germline V CDR1 and CDR2: KGHDR, SFDVKD. The CDR3 extends over 16 amino acids. CDR3 in amino acids: CATSDPSGGNTGELFF. In nucleotides, the CDR3 is TGTGCCACCAGTGACCCTAGCGGGGGAAACACCGGGGAGCTGTTTTTT.